Following are 15 T cell receptor beta chains from one sample sequenced in a study of cytomegalovirus exposure and HLA in healthy donors. 60 Vbeta and 13 Jbeta primers were used in PCR. Measured with immunoSEQ multiplex PCR; TCRdb has only the in-frame clones, and not every one. The data hold under 200,000 clones, with about 79% observed a single time. Sequencing used PBMCs. The receptor set was obtained from a man between 50 and 59 years old in good health and CMV-seropositive.

The chain combines TRBV5-1 with TRBJ2-6; TRBD1 agrees at 7 bases. Unmatched junction bases numbered 6, after V lost 5 bases and J lost 1 base. This CDR3 has 16 residues. CDR1 is SGHRS, CDR2 YFSETQ, per germline. In DNA form, the CDR3 reads TGCGCCAGCAGACAGGGGACCTCTTCTGGGGCCAACGTCCTGACTTTC. It yields the protein CASRQGTSSGANVLTF.

The chain joins TRBV13 to TRBJ1-4; D uncertain. Germline V CDR1 and CDR2: PRHDT, FYEKMQ (reference sequence). The CDR3 is 13 residues long. Trimming removed 6 bases at V and 5 bases at J, with 10 bases between. The CDR3 here is CASRSGVNEKLFF. CDR3 DNA: TGTGCCAGCAGGAGCGGAGTCAATGAAAAACTGTTTTTT.

The V call is TRBV29-1, the J call TRBJ1-1; 10 nucleotides agree with TRBD1. The CDR3 is made up of 12 amino acids. V shed 4 bases and J 10 bases; nucleotides not matched to a gene: 6. Germline CDR1 reads SQVTM; CDR2 reads ANQGSEA. The CDR3 region is CSVVRTGGTAFF. CDR3 bases: TGCAGCGTTGTGAGGACAGGGGGAACAGCTTTCTTT.

The V gene is TRBV9, the J gene TRBJ2-1, with 16 bases lining up with TRBD2. Losses at the gene ends were 4 bases for V and 6 bases for J; bases not matched to a gene: 4. The CDR3 has 16 residues. CDR1 and CDR2 (germline): SGDLS, YYNGEE. For the CDR3, the DNA is TGTGCCAGCAGCTCTGGGACTAGCGGGGGGGCCAATGAGCAGTTCTTC. Its translation: CASSSGTSGGANEQFF. Full variable domain (remainder filled in from reference TRBV9 and TRBJ2-1): DSGVTQTPKHLITATGQRVTLRCSPRSGDLSVYWYQQSLDQGLQFLIQYYNGEERAKGNILERFSAQQFPDLHSELNLSSLELGDSALYFCASSSGTSGGANEQFFGPGTRLTVL.

This sequence joins TRBV28 and TRBJ2-2; D perhaps matches TRBD2 (5 bases). Trimming cost V 3 bases and J 8 bases, with 10 bases left between them. Germline loops: CDR1 MDHEN, CDR2 SYDVKM. This CDR3 is built from 13 residues. The CDR3 DNA follows: TGTGCCAGCAGTTTCAGCGGTGTTGGGGAGCTGTTTTTT. Encoded protein: CASSFSGVGELFF.

The V gene is TRBV5-1, the J gene TRBJ2-7, with D possibly matching TRBD1 (6 bases). Germline CDR1 is SGHRS and CDR2 is YFSETQ. CDR3 length equals 14 residues. V lost 7 bases and J 0 bases, leaving 14 bases between the germline ends. CDR3 DNA: TGCGCCAGCTGTCCCGGGACACTCTCCTACGAGCAGTACTTC. Translated: CASCPGTLSYEQYF.

CDR3 residues: CASSPLRVDTEAFF. The DNA of the CDR3 is TGTGCCAGCTCACCACTCAGGGTGGACACTGAAGCTTTCTTT. The chain has TRBV18 and TRBJ1-1; D may be TRBD1 (5 bases). Germline assignment: CDR1 KGHSH and CDR2 LQKENI. The CDR3 runs 14 residues. V gave up 1 base and J gave up 3 bases, with 9 bases separating them.

The chain has TRBV5-8 and TRBJ2-7, with D perhaps TRBD1 (6 bases). Trimming took 4 bases from V and 3 from J, leaving 20 bases between them. Per germline, CDR1 SGHTS and CDR2 YDEGEE. The CDR3 is 16 amino acids. The CDR3 DNA reads as TGTGCCAGCAGCGCTGGACAGAACCTCCCTCACTACGAGCAGTACGTC. It yields the protein CASSAGQNLPHYEQYV.

The count of this clone is one. The sample carries other DNA sequences with the same CDR3. V is TRBV6-1 and J is TRBJ2-7; D call uncertain. Germline V gene data show CDR1 as MNHNS and CDR2 as SASEGT. Trimming shortened V by 5 bases and J by 0 bases, and 11 bases separated the two germline ends. CDR3 length equals 14 residues. The CDR3 DNA reads TGTGCCAGCAGTCAGACTGATTCCTCCTACGAGCAGTACGTC. Amino acids: CASSQTDSSYEQYV.

Only one count was recorded for this clone. This chain uses TRBV28 with TRBJ2-5; D not certain. V lost 4 bases and J lost 1, with 16 bases in between. Germline values: CDR1 MDHEN, CDR2 SYDVKM. This CDR3 has 16 amino acids. The CDR3 is CASSSGFLAPQETQYF. DNA of the CDR3: TGTGCCAGCAGTTCCGGGTTTCTGGCTCCCCAAGAGACCCAGTACTTC.

This clone was seen more than once but under ten times. Written as DNA, the CDR3 is TGTGCCAGTATGCACGGTCTGAACACTGAAGCTTTCTTT. Translating gives CASMHGLNTEAFF. The V call is TRBV19, the J call TRBJ1-1; D is unclear. Trimming left V 7 bases short and J 0 bases short, with 9 bases between. The CDR3 contains 13 residues. Germline CDR1 is LNHDA and CDR2 is SQIVND (reference sequence).

This clone was seen once. The chain carries TRBV5-1 and TRBJ1-6; TRBD1 matches at 9 bases. The CDR3 has 18 residues. V was pared by 4 bases and J by 5 bases, with 13 bases of the junction left unmatched. The germline V gene has CDR1 SGHRS and CDR2 YFSETQ. CDR3 protein: CASSKGTGIPLDNSPLHF. The CDR3 nucleotides are TGCGCCAGCAGCAAAGGGACAGGGATCCCGCTAGATAATTCACCCCTCCACTTT. Based on the CDR3 plus reference TRBV5-1 and TRBJ1-6, the full variable domain is KAGVTQTPRYLIKTRGQQVTLSCSPISGHRSVSWYQQTPGQGLQFLFEYFSETQRNKGNFPGRFSGRQFSNSRSEMNVSTLELGDSALYLCASSKGTGIPLDNSPLHFGNGTRLTVT.

The chain carries TRBV30 and TRBJ2-7, with D unclear. CDR3 length equals 13 residues. Germline-derived CDR1 and CDR2 are GTSNPN and SVGIG (reference sequence). Trimming removed 4 bases from V and 2 bases from J, with 12 bases in between. The CDR3, as DNA: TGTGCCTGGATTCGTCAATGGGCCTACGAGCAGTACGTC. This codes for CAWIRQWAYEQYV.

This chain uses TRBV4-2 with TRBJ2-1, with D tentatively TRBD2 (6 bases). The CDR3 sequence is 14 residues long. Trimming cost V 1 base and J 3 bases, with 7 bases left between them. Germline loops: CDR1 LGHNA, CDR2 YNFKEQ. The CDR3 DNA reads as TGTGCCAGCAGCCAAGGTAGCGGCTACAATGAGCAGTTCTTC. Translated: CASSQGSGYNEQFF.

The chain employs TRBV2 and TRBJ1-2, with no clear D. CDR1 is SNHLY, CDR2 FYNNEI, per germline. Trimming took 7 bases from V and 5 from J, leaving 8 bases between them. CDR3 length equals 11 residues. In DNA form, the CDR3 reads TGTGCCAGCATTCAAGAGTATGGCTACACCTTC. Translating gives CASIQEYGYTF. Full variable domain (rest looked up from reference TRBV2 and TRBJ1-2): EPEVTQTPSHQVTQMGQEVILRCVPISNHLYFYWYRQILGQKVEFLVSFYNNEISEKSEIFDDQFSVERPDGSNFTLKIRSTKLEDSAMYFCASIQEYGYTFGSGTRLTVV.